Each of the 20 T cell receptor beta chains below was sequenced from the same sample in a study of regulatory T cells in long-lasting Graves disease. In building TCR beta libraries, iRepertoire HTBI primers were used together with Arm-PCR of CDR3 regions. TCRdb processed the multiplex PCR reads anew with MiXCR; each CDR3 protein has one entry. The sample lists about 620,000 distinct CDR3 sequences, 15% to 20% occurring once. The sample's time point: newly diagnosed GD, antithyroid drugs for less than 3 months. Researchers made the TCR library from RNA that was extracted from PBMCs. These data were also filed under a second study, of T cells in Graves' hyperthyroidism and ophthalmopathy.

Sequencing used peripheral blood mononuclear cells (PBMCs), obtained at new diagnosis, from a patient treated with antithyroid drugs. The receptors shown here come from a woman between 25 and 40 years old with Graves disease.

This clonotype was counted ten times or more. V usage is TRBV7-2 and J usage is TRBJ1-1, with a possible D match to TRBD1 (5 bases). Trimming took off 4 bases at V and 0 bases at J, with 12 bases between the two ends. The CDR3 sequence is 15 residues long. Germline V gene data show CDR1 as SGHTA and CDR2 as FQGNSA. The CDR3 loop is CASSSSGRVNTEAFF. CDR3 nucleotide sequence: TGTGCCAGCAGCTCTTCGGGGCGAGTGAACACTGAAGCTTTCTTT. The full variable domain, rest sourced from reference TRBV7-2 and TRBJ1-1, is GAGVSQSPSNKVTEKGKDVELRCDPISGHTALYWYRQSLGQGLEFLIYFQGNSAPDKSGLPSDRFSAERTGGSVSTLTIQRTQQEDSAVYLCASSSSGRVNTEAFFGQGTRLTVV.

This clonotype was seen only a few times. The chain couples TRBV24-1 to TRBJ1-5; tentative D call: TRBD1 (6 bases). V was cut by 4 bases and J by 7 bases, with 16 bases left in between. Germline CDR1 and CDR2: KGHDR and SFDVKD. The CDR3 spans 15 residues. CDR3 amino acids: CATSEGRGAGQPQHF. CDR3 bases: TGTGCCACCAGTGAAGGCAGGGGCGCAGGGCAGCCCCAGCATTTT.

This rearrangement joins TRBV11-2 to TRBJ2-5; D possibly corresponds to TRBD1 (7 bases). V was pared by 1 base and J by 4 bases, with 13 bases between. The CDR3 length is 15 residues. Germline values: CDR1 SGHAT, CDR2 FQNNGV. The CDR3 region has the DNA TGTGCCAGCAGCTTAGTGGAGGGGGCCTTAGAGACCCAGTACTTC. Translation: CASSLVEGALETQYF. Combining the CDR3 with reference TRBV11-2 and TRBJ2-5 gives the whole variable domain EAGVAQSPRYKIIEKRQSVAFWCNPISGHATLYWYQQILGQGPKLLIQFQNNGVVDDSQLPKDRFSAERLKGVDSTLKIQPAKLEDSAVYLCASSLVEGALETQYFGPGTRLLVL.

Only a few counts were recorded for this clonotype. The rearrangement joins TRBV7-9 to TRBJ1-2; 8 bases are shared with TRBD1. Germline V gene sequence: CDR1 SEHNR, CDR2 FQNEAQ (reference sequence). V was pared by 5 bases and J by 7 bases, with 12 bases of the junction left unmatched. This CDR3 spans 15 amino acids. The DNA for the CDR3 is TGTGCCAGCAGCCCCCGGACAGGGTATACGTTTGGCTACACCTTC. Translated: CASSPRTGYTFGYTF.

This clonotype was counted between two and nine times. V is TRBV20-1 and J is TRBJ2-7; 11 bases match TRBD2. There are 14 residues in the CDR3. From germline, CDR1 is DFQATT and CDR2 SNEGSKA (reference sequence). With 4 bases clipped from V and 3 bases from J, the junction kept 5 bases outside the gene matches. The CDR3 bases are TGCAGTGCTACTCGGACTAGCGGGTTCTACGAGCAGTACTTC. It encodes CSATRTSGFYEQYF.

This clonotype was counted only a few times. The chain joins TRBV20-1 to TRBJ2-7; D is unresolved. The CDR3 spans 13 residues. Germline V gives CDR1 DFQATT, CDR2 SNEGSKA (reference sequence). V lost 6 bases and J lost 1, with 13 bases in between. The CDR3, as DNA: TGCAGTGCAACCTTTCCCGTGTCCTACGAGCAGTACTTC. Amino acid sequence: CSATFPVSYEQYF.

In this sample, this clonotype turned up a few times. The V and J genes are TRBV9 and TRBJ2-7; no clear D. Per the germline V gene, CDR1 is SGDLS and CDR2 is YYNGEE. V was cut by 0 bases and J by 3 bases, with 7 bases left in between. CDR3 length: 13 amino acids. The CDR3, as DNA: TGTGCCAGCAGCGTAGGCCCAAACTACGAGCAGTACTTC. As protein: CASSVGPNYEQYF.

In regard to this clonotype: A much larger clone lies a single base off, so this may be a read error. The chain combines TRBV15 with TRBJ1-2; D is perhaps TRBD1 (5 bases). The CDR3 spans 13 residues. The germline V gene encodes CDR1 LNHNV and CDR2 YYDKDF (reference sequence). This CDR3 reads CTTRPSGAYGYTF. The CDR3 nucleotides are TGTACCACCCGGCCCTCCGGGGCCTATGGCTACACCTTC.

Note on this clonotype: A read error may explain this, as a much larger clone is one base away. This chain uses TRBV12-3 or TRBV12-4 with TRBJ2-2, with D perhaps matching TRBD2 (5 bases). CDR3 length equals 12 residues. CDR3 loop: CASSGRAGELSF. The CDR3 coding sequence is TGTGCCAGCAGTGGTAGGGCCGGGGAGCTGTCTTTT.

As regards this clonotype: A read error may explain this, as a much larger clone is one base away. The chain uses TRBV28 and TRBJ2-1; TRBD2 might be the D (6 bases). The CDR3 contains 16 residues. Germline V gene data show CDR1 as MDHEN and CDR2 as SYDVKM. The CDR3: CASSNSGKGSYNGQFF. The CDR3 coding sequence is TGTGCCAGCAGCAATAGCGGCAAAGGGTCCTACAATGGGCAGTTCTTC.

This clonotype was seen ten or more times. This rearrangement joins TRBV7-3 to TRBJ1-5, with 7 bases matching TRBD1. The CDR3 spans 17 residues. Germline V lookup: CDR1 SGHTA, CDR2 FQGTGA. The J segment lost 3 bases and the V segment lost 3 bases, leaving 11 bases of the junction unmatched. The chain's CDR3 is CASSFPGQNALNQPQHF. The CDR3 nucleotides are TGTGCCAGCAGCTTTCCGGGACAGAACGCCCTCAATCAGCCCCAGCATTTT.

This clonotype occurred many times. The chain uses TRBV3-1 and TRBJ2-7; D not certain. The CDR3 has 14 residues. The V gene's germline CDR1 is LGHDT and CDR2 YNNKEL (reference sequence). V was cut by 0 bases and J by 0 bases, with 6 bases left in between. In DNA, the CDR3 is TGTGCCAGCAGCCAAGATGCTTTCTCCTACGAGCAGTACTTC. Translated: CASSQDAFSYEQYF.

The V and J genes are TRBV5-6 and TRBJ2-7; a weak D match, TRBD2 (5 bases). Trimming shortened V by 2 bases and J by 0 bases, and 12 bases separated the two germline ends. CDR3 length: 15 residues. Germline values: CDR1 SGHDT, CDR2 YYEEEE. This CDR3 reads CASSFSRLFSYEQYF. The CDR3 region has the DNA TGTGCCAGCAGCTTCTCTAGACTATTCTCCTACGAGCAGTACTTC.

This clonotype was observed a few times. J is TRBJ2-5 and V is TRBV28, with unresolved D. CDR3 size: 14 residues. The V end lost 4 bases, the J end lost 4 bases, and 13 bases lay between the germline ends. CDR1 MDHEN and CDR2 SYDVKM come from the germline V gene. DNA for the CDR3: TGTGCCAGCAGTTCCGACCTCCCGGGAGAGACCCAGTACTTC. This encodes CASSSDLPGETQYF.

This clonotype occurred a few times. The V and J genes are TRBV30 and TRBJ2-7; 9 nucleotides line up with TRBD2. The length of the CDR3 is 13 residues. CDR1 GTSNPN and CDR2 SVGIG come from the germline V gene (reference sequence). The V segment lost 7 bases and the J segment 6 bases; nucleotides outside the gene matches: 10. CDR3 loop: CASLLSGSREQYF. DNA for the CDR3: TGTGCCTCACTACTTAGCGGGAGTCGCGAGCAGTACTTC.

This clonotype has a count of ten or more. V usage is TRBV20-1 and J usage is TRBJ1-1, with a tentative D call TRBD1 (5 bases). The V gene's germline CDR1 is DFQATT and CDR2 SNEGSKA (reference sequence). The CDR3 sequence is 15 residues long. Trimming removed 0 bases at V and 11 bases at J, with 22 bases between. Here the CDR3 DNA reads TGCAGTGCTAGAGATCCTGGGGGGTTTAGGGTTGGCGCTTTCTTT. As protein: CSARDPGGFRVGAFF.

The chain combines TRBV28 with TRBJ2-7; TRBD1 might be the D (5 bases). CDR1 and CDR2 (germline): MDHEN, SYDVKM. V lost 5 bases to trimming and J lost 5 bases, with 13 bases between them. The CDR3 is 13 residues long. CDR3 in amino acids: CASSGGHLDEQYF. As DNA, the CDR3 is TGTGCCAGCAGTGGCGGACATCTGGACGAGCAGTACTTC.

At least ten counts were recorded for this clonotype. V usage is TRBV6-2 or TRBV6-3 and J usage is TRBJ2-1, with D perhaps matching TRBD1 or TRBD2 (6 bases each). Germline loops: CDR1 MNHEY, CDR2 SVGEGT. Trimming left V 10 bases short and J 4 bases short, with 14 bases between. The CDR3 covers 13 residues. CDR3: CATKGGPYNEQFF. For the CDR3, the DNA is TGTGCCACCAAGGGGGGACCATACAATGAGCAGTTCTTC.

DNA of the CDR3: TGTGCCAGCAGCCAAGATGGAGGAATTCCTGAAGCTTTCTTT. This translates into CASSQDGGIPEAFF. V and J are TRBV4-2 and TRBJ1-1; D gene unclear. The CDR3 has 14 amino acids. In germline, CDR1 is LGHNA, CDR2 YNFKEQ. V lost 0 bases and J 6 bases, leaving 11 bases between the germline ends.

This clonotype showed up many times. The genes are TRBV12-3 or TRBV12-4 and TRBJ1-6; D remains unclear. CDR3 length: 14 amino acids. V lost 6 bases and J 5 bases, leaving 11 bases between the germline ends. CDR3 residues: CASRDMDDNSPLHF. CDR3 nucleotides: TGTGCCAGCAGGGATATGGACGATAATTCACCCCTCCACTTT.